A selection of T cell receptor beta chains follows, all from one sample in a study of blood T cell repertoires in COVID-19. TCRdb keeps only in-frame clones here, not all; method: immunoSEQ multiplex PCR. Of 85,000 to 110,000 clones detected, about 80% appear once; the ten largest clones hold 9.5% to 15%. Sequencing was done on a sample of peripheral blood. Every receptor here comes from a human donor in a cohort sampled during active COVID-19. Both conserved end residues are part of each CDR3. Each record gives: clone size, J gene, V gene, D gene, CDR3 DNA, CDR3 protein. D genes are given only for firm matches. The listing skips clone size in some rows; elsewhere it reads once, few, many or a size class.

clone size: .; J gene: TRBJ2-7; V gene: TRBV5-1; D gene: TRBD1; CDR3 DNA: TGCGCCAGCAGCCCGGGGACAGGGATGAGCGAGCAGTACTTC; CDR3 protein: CASSPGTGMSEQYF
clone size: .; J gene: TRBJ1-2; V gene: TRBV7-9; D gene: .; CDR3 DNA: TGTGCCAGCATTGGGGCAGCTAACTATGGCTACACCTTC; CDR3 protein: CASIGAANYGYTF
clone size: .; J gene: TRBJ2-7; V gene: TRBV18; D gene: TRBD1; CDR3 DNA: TGTGCCAGCTCACCGGGACAGCTCCTAGACGAGCAGTACTTC; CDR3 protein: CASSPGQLLDEQYF
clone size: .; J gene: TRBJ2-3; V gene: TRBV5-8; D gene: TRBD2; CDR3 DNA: TGTGCCAGCAGAAACGAGCGGGGGCACACAGATACGCAGTATTTT; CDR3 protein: CASRNERGHTDTQYF
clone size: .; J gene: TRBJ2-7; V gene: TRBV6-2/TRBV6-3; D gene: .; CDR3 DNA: TGTGCCAGCATCCCTGGGAAGGGGATATCTAATGAGCAGTACTTC; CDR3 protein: CASIPGKGISNEQYF
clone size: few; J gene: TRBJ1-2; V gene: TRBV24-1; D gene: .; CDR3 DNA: TGTGCCACCAGTGATTTTAGACAGAACTATGGCTACACCTTC; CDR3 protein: CATSDFRQNYGYTF
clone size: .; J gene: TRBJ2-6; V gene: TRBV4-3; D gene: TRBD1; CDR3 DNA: TGCGCCAGCAGTAAAAATCCCGGGACAGGGGGCCCTGGGGCCAACGTCCTGACTTTC; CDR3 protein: CASSKNPGTGGPGANVLTF
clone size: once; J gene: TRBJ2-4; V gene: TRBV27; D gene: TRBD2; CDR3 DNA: TGTGCCAGCGGAATACGGGGGGGTAAAAACATTCAGTACTTC; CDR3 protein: CASGIRGGKNIQYF
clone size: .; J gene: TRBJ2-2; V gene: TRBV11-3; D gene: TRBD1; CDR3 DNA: TGTGCCAGCACCTTGGGACAGGGGATTTGGACCGGGGAGCTGTTTTTT; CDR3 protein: CASTLGQGIWTGELFF
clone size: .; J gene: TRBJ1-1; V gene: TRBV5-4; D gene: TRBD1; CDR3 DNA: TGTGCCAGCAGCTTGGAGACAGGGCGGTTCACTGAAGCTTTCTTT; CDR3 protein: CASSLETGRFTEAFF
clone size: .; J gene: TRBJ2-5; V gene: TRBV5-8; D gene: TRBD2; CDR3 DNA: TGTGCCAGCAGCTTCGGGACTAACACACAAGAGACCCAGTACTTC; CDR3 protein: CASSFGTNTQETQYF
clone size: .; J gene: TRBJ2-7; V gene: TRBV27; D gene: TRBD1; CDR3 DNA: TGTGCCAGCAGTTCTTCCGGACAGGGACGAGCCTACGAGCAGTACTTC; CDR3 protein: CASSSSGQGRAYEQYF
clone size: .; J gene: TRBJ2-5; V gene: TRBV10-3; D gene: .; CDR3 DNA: TGTGCCATCAGTGAGGTGAGAGAGACCCAGTACTTC; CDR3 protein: CAISEVRETQYF
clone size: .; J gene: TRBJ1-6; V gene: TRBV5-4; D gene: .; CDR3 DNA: TGTGCCAGCGGAGTGGATATTGGCTCCTATAATTCACCCCTCCACTTT; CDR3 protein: CASGVDIGSYNSPLHF
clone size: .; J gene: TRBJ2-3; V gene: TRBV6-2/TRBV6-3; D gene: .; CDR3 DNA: TGTGCCAGCAGTTACCCTGGAAGGGGAGATACGCAGTATTTT; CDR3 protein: CASSYPGRGDTQYF
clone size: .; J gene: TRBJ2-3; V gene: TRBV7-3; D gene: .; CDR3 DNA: TGTGCCAGCAGCTTAAAGGCGGGGGATACGCAGTATTTT; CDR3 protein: CASSLKAGDTQYF
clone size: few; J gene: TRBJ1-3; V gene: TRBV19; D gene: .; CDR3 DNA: TGTGCCAGTAGTATATCAGGGGAAGGAAACACCATATATTTT; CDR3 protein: CASSISGEGNTIYF
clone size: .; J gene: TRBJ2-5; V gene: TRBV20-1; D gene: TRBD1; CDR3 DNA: TGCAGTGCTAGTGGACAGGGAGAGTGGGAGACCCAGTACTTC; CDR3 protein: CSASGQGEWETQYF
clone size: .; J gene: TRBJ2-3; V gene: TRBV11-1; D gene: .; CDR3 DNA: TGTGCCAGCAGTCCAACCGGGACACGGGCCACAGATACGCAGTATTTT; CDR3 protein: CASSPTGTRATDTQYF
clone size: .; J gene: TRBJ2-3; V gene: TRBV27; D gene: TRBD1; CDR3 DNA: TGTGCCAGCAGTAAGGACAGGGTTGGAGATACGCAGTATTTT; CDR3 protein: CASSKDRVGDTQYF
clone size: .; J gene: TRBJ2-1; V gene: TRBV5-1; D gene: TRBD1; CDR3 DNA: TGCGCCAGCAGCCCCGGACAGGGCTCCTCCTACAATGAGCAGTTCTTC; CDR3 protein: CASSPGQGSSYNEQFF
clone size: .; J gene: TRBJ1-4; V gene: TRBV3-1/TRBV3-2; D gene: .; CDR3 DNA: TGTGCCAGCAGCCAAGGAGGGGGTGCAACTAATGAAAAACTGTTTTTT; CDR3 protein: CASSQGGGATNEKLFF
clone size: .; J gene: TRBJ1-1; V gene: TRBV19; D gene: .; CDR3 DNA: TGTGCCAGTATGGGGGGAGTCATGGGGACTGAAGCTTTCTTT; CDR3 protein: CASMGGVMGTEAFF
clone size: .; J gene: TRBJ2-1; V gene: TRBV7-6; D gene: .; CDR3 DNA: TGTGCCAGCAGCTCTCAGGGTTTTGAGCAGTTCTTC; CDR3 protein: CASSSQGFEQFF
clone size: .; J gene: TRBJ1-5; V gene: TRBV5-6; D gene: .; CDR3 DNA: TGTGCCAGCAGCCCGCATTCACCAGGGCCTCAGCCCCAGCATTTT; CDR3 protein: CASSPHSPGPQPQHF
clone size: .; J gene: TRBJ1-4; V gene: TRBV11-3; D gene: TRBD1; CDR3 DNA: TGTGCCAGCAGCTCACGGGGACCCCGGGACAGGGAGAAAAATGAAAAACTGTTTTTT; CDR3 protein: CASSSRGPRDREKNEKLFF
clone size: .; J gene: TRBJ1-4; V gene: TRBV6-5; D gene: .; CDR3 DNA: TGTGCCAGCGGGGGGGAGACTAATGAAAAACTGTTTTTT; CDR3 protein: CASGGETNEKLFF
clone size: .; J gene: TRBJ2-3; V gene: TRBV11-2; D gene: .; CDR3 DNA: TGTGCCAGCACGCCTTCTAGCGCGGATACGCAGTATTTT; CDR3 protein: CASTPSSADTQYF
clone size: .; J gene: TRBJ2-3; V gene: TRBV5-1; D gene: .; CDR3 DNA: TGCGCCAGCAGCGGAGGACGGGGCACAGATACGCAGTATTTT; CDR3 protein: CASSGGRGTDTQYF
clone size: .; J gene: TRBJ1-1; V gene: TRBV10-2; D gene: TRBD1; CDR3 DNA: TGCGCCAGCAGTGTTTCCGGGACAGGGGGGCGCAGATTGGCTGAAGCTTTCTTT; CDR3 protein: CASSVSGTGGRRLAEAFF
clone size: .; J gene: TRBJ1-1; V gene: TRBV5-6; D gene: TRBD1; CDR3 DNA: TGTGCCAGCAGCTTGGGGACAGGTATTAAAGCTTTCTTT; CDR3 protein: CASSLGTGIKAFF
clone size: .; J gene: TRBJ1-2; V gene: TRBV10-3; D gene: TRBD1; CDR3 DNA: TGTGCCATCAGCCCGGGACAGGGAAAGATAGATAATGGCTACACCTTC; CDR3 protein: CAISPGQGKIDNGYTF
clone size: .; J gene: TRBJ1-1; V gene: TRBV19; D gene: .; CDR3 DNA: TGTGCCAGTAGTATAGAGGGGGGGCGGTCGGCTGAAGCTTTCTTT; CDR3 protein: CASSIEGGRSAEAFF